The clone carrying this T cell receptor (beta chain) occurred many times. Its antigen is unidentified. These data originate in a study of spatial heterogeneity in lung cancer. General study findings and limits: Ubiquitous expanded tumor TCRs were seen in blood more at resection than at follow-up.

TCR cDNA molecules each carried a unique molecular identifier. TCRdb reprocessed the 5' RACE reads via MiXCR and lists one record per CDR3 protein. The table lists 23,000 or so distinct CDR3 sequences, about 4.7% of them singletons. Per germline, CDR1 MNHEY and CDR2 SVGAGI. The V gene end was trimmed by 7 bases and the J gene end by 1 base; junction bases not matched to a gene: 4. The CDR3 contains 13 residues. Sample time point: sample taken at primary tumor resection. In each case, whole RNA from tumor, nontumor lung or frozen PBMC was sequenced unsorted. The chain carries TRBV6-5 and TRBJ2-7; 7 nucleotides line up with TRBD1. This TCR was recovered from a male donor with early-stage non-small cell lung cancer. The source was PBMCs, collected at surgery. Here the CDR3 DNA reads TGTGCCAGCATCAAGACAGGGTCCTACGAGCAGTACTTC. Its protein is CASIKTGSYEQYF.